This entry lists 5 T cell receptor beta chains sequenced from one sample in a study of response to subunit inactivated influenza vaccine. Using its own MiXCR run on the RT-PCR reads, TCRdb lists one record per CDR3 protein. The sample yields roughly 700,000 distinct CDR3 sequences, approximately 14% seen once. This specimen consisted of PBMCs from blood, obtained less than 13 days after vaccination. These receptors were obtained from a man aged 50-60 years who received an inactivated influenza vaccine.

This clonotype was detected only a few times. The chain has TRBV7-2 and TRBJ2-7; D unclear. This CDR3 is 15 amino acids long. V lost 5 bases and J 2 bases, leaving 16 bases between the germline ends. Germline values: CDR1 SGHTA, CDR2 FQGNSA. The CDR3 spells CASSQQSSTAYEQYF. Here the CDR3 DNA reads TGTGCCAGCAGCCAACAGAGTTCCACCGCCTACGAGCAGTACTTC.

V usage is TRBV7-2 and J usage is TRBJ1-5; D is possibly TRBD1 (6 bases). The CDR3 runs to 15 residues. Germline V gene data show CDR1 as SGHTA and CDR2 as FQGNSA. V was shortened by 6 bases and J by 5 bases, with 17 bases between the two germline ends. CDR3 residues: CASSWDTGWDQPQHF. The CDR3 DNA is TGTGCCAGCAGTTGGGACACAGGCTGGGATCAGCCCCAGCATTTT.

This clonotype was picked up a small number of times. This chain links TRBV12-3 or TRBV12-4 with TRBJ2-5, with 10 nucleotides matching TRBD1. J gave up 3 bases and V 4 bases, and 8 bases lay outside the gene matches. The CDR3 consists of 16 residues. In nucleotides, the CDR3 is TGTGCCAGCAGTTCCTATACCGGGACAGGGGAAGAGACCCAGTACTTC. Translation gives CASSSYTGTGEETQYF.

This clonotype was counted between two and nine times. In DNA form, the CDR3 reads TGTGCCAGCAGACCAGGGGTTGGGGAGCTGTTTTTT. Translation: CASRPGVGELFF. The chain carries TRBV28 and TRBJ2-2, with D tentatively TRBD1 (6 bases). In germline, CDR1 is MDHEN, CDR2 SYDVKM. V lost 6 bases to trimming and J lost 8 bases, with 10 bases between them. This CDR3 has 12 residues.

The rearrangement joins TRBV2 to TRBJ2-2, with D unresolved. Germline V gene lookup returns CDR1 SNHLY and CDR2 FYNNEI. The CDR3 is 15 amino acids. V was shortened by 7 bases and J by 4 bases, with 16 bases between the two germline ends. CDR3 in amino acids: CASISRRPTTGELFF. Here the CDR3 DNA reads TGTGCCAGCATAAGCAGGCGACCCACCACCGGGGAGCTGTTTTTT.